Described below is a single TCR beta chain sequence and its context. This clonotype was observed a handful of times. Its target antigen remains unknown. No clone much larger than this one lies a single base away; base qualities are absent. The CDR3 numbers 17 residues from cysteine through phenylalanine. The retained sequence is limited to the CDR3, 51 bases, with the frame set at the first base. Unmatched junction bases come to 8, with V trimmed by 1 base and J by 5 bases. CDR1 and CDR2, per the germline V gene (reference sequence), are DFQATT and SNEGSKA. During library preparation, unique molecular identifiers were attached to individual cDNA molecules so that TCRs could be counted in a quantitative, reproducible way. Each blood RNA sample was used to sequence both TCR alpha and TCR beta chains. As for the original processing: Samples had a median of roughly 91,000 TCRs, with a range from roughly 23,224 to 700,000. V, J and CDR3 annotation of the TCR reads was carried out using the Decombinator software suite. Every sample was subsampled to the same number of TCRs (28,000) for the PS versus PT1 abundance plots. Expanded TCRs were defined as absent before sensitization and observed at least eight times at the 2-week time point. TCRdb ran its own pipeline on the public reads, namely fastp trimming at Q25 and MiXCR clone calling, and kept in-frame beta chains. When rows share a CDR3 protein, they turn into one entry using the most common DNA and genes. The V and J calls here are based on TCRdb, not the publication. In this sample the table shows about 120,000 distinct CDR3 sequences, over 7.5% of which occur a single time. Of the sample, about 1.4% falls within the top ten clones.

The sample belongs to a study of human T cells and chemical hapten exposure (dated by TCRdb to about 2021). In terms of the full investigation: Libraries were combined into a pool for sequencing, and differences in TCR yield between samples came mainly from small differences in library volumes within the pool. The study tracked peripheral blood TCR repertoire changes in vivo during primary and secondary sensitization to the hapten diphenylcyclopropenone (DPC) in alopecia patients. The full study reports these points: After repeated subsampling, the strength of the expansion versus patch-test correlation and the threshold at which it became significant changed. DPC sensitization did not change the number of TCRs with a frequency above 1 in 1000, and there was no evidence of changes in global repertoire structure.

Total RNA was extracted from unfractionated whole blood collected in Tempus Blood RNA tubes. About 5 healthy volunteers acted as controls for TCR sequencing and had blood drawn at day 0, 2 weeks and 6 weeks. Sequenced input: whole blood. The clonotype originates from a human donor in good health. Some clones in this sample may be carry-over from other donors' samples. Donor details come from another sample of the same person, matched by shared clones. The chain employs TRBV20-1 and TRBJ1-6, and TRBD1 aligns with 10 junction nucleotides. The encoded CDR3 is CSARGTGQGRNNSPLHF. Read as DNA, the sequence is TGCAGTGCTAGAGGAACGGGACAGGGGAGGAATAATTCACCCCTCCACTTT.